The 23 T cell receptor beta chains below were found in one sample sequenced in a study of beta chain features in type 1 diabetes. The authors reverse transcribed all of the isolated RNA, so sequencing captured expressed TCRB transcripts. Generated by immunoSEQ multiplex PCR, the TCRdb table keeps only in-frame clones and is missing some. The profile shows about 150,000 clones, around 10% of them singletons. What was sequenced was central memory CD4+ T cells from blood. The receptors were sampled from a man younger than 30 in good health.

The J gene is TRBJ1-2, the V gene TRBV5-1, with 9 bases matching TRBD1. The germline V gene has CDR1 SGHRS and CDR2 YFSETQ. V dropped 5 bases and J dropped 6; count of bases not matched to a gene: 5. The CDR3 is 13 amino acids. The CDR3 spells CASRDRGTHGYTF. CDR3 bases: TGCGCCAGCAGAGACAGGGGGACCCATGGCTACACCTTC.

This clone has a handful of counts. The gene calls are TRBV30 and TRBJ2-7, with D perhaps matching TRBD1 or TRBD2 (5 bases each). CDR3 length: 15 amino acids. Germline CDR1 GTSNPN, CDR2 SVGIG (reference sequence). V gave up 1 base and J gave up 3 bases, with 16 bases separating them. DNA of the CDR3: TGTGCCTGGAGTGCGAATCGGGGACGGCTCTACGAGCAGTACTTC. It translates to CAWSANRGRLYEQYF.

The V gene is TRBV4-3, the J gene TRBJ2-3, with 7 bases that match TRBD1. The ends lost 1 base at V and 4 bases at J; junction bases unmatched: 8. Germline V CDR1 and CDR2: LGHNA, YSLEER. This CDR3 comprises 16 residues. CDR3 DNA: TGCGCCAGCAGCCAAGCCACAGGGGCGCGGTCAGATACGCAGTATTTT. Translating gives CASSQATGARSDTQYF.

This clone occurred a few times. This chain uses TRBV9 with TRBJ2-6, with TRBD1 matching over 9 bases. Looked up from germline, CDR1 is SGDLS and CDR2 is YYNGEE. The CDR3 sequence is 17 residues long. With V trimmed by 2 bases and J by 0 bases, 3 bases remained unmatched. The CDR3 coding sequence is TGTGCCAGCAGCGTGGTGACAGGGGGCTCTGGGGCCAACGTCCTGACTTTC. This sequence encodes CASSVVTGGSGANVLTF.

This clone was found a few times. The chain couples TRBV9 to TRBJ2-3; 12 bases map to TRBD2. CDR1 is SGDLS, CDR2 YYNGEE, per germline. The J segment lost 4 bases and the V segment lost 4 bases, leaving 7 bases of the junction unmatched. The CDR3 runs 16 residues. Here the CDR3 reads CASSPRTSGKADTQYF. CDR3 DNA sequence: TGTGCCAGCAGCCCTCGGACTAGCGGGAAAGCAGATACGCAGTATTTT.

This clone has a count of ten or more. This sequence joins TRBV2 and TRBJ2-7; 8 bases fit TRBD2. This CDR3 is 16 amino acids long. V dropped 3 bases and J dropped 7; count of bases not matched to a gene: 14. The V gene's germline CDR1 is SNHLY and CDR2 FYNNEI. CDR3 nucleotide sequence: TGTGCCAGCAGTGACCCTAGACTAGCGACTTTGAGGGAGCAGTACTTC. This sequence encodes CASSDPRLATLREQYF. Combining the CDR3 with reference TRBV2 and TRBJ2-7 gives the whole variable domain EPEVTQTPSHQVTQMGQEVILRCVPISNHLYFYWYRQILGQKVEFLVSFYNNEISEKSEIFDDQFSVERPDGSNFTLKIRSTKLEDSAMYFCASSDPRLATLREQYFGPGTRLTVT.

This clone was seen repeatedly, ten times or more. Relative to the germline gene, one junction end is altered; a read error may explain this. In nucleotides, the CDR3 is TGTGCCAGCAGCCTAGCCAGGGGCCCGGAGGAGCAGTACTTC. Its translation: CASSLARGPEEQYF. The chain is built from TRBV7-2 and TRBJ2-7; D might be TRBD1 (6 bases). The germline V gene has CDR1 SGHTA and CDR2 FQGNSA. The CDR3 has 14 amino acids.

The chain has TRBV6-5 and TRBJ2-7, with D unresolved. V was clipped by 5 bases and J by 3 bases, with 11 bases between them. This CDR3 spans 13 amino acids. CDR1 is MNHEY and CDR2 is SVGAGI in the germline V gene. CDR3 region: CASSHPKSYEQYF. The CDR3 DNA reads as TGTGCCAGCAGTCACCCTAAAAGCTACGAGCAGTACTTC.

This clone was seen at least ten times. The rearrangement links TRBV21-1 to TRBJ2-7. TRBV21-1 corresponds to a pseudogene. The CDR3 is 12 residues long. The CDR3 sequence is CASSVWVYEQYF. The CDR3 DNA reads as TGTGCCAGCAGCGTCTGGGTCTACGAGCAGTACTTC.

The genes are TRBV5-1 and TRBJ2-1; possibly TRBD1 for D (6 bases). Germline lookup yields CDR1 SGHRS and CDR2 YFSETQ. The CDR3 has 14 amino acids. Trimming cost V 4 bases and J 7 bases, with 15 bases left between them. CDR3 DNA: TGCGCCAGCAGCGTACAGGGATTTCAGAATGAGCAGTTCTTC. This sequence encodes CASSVQGFQNEQFF.

A few counts support this clone. This chain links TRBV6-1 with TRBJ2-7; possibly TRBD1 for D (6 bases). Per the germline V gene, CDR1 is MNHNS and CDR2 is SASEGT. V was pared by 8 bases and J by 2 bases, with 19 bases between. CDR3 size: 15 residues. The CDR3, as DNA: TGTGCCAGCGGACGTCCAGGGGTAGCTCCCTACGAGCAGTACTTC. Protein product: CASGRPGVAPYEQYF.

The V call is TRBV15, the J call TRBJ2-5; D ambiguous. Germline V CDR1 and CDR2: LNHNV, YYDKDF (reference sequence). Trimming shortened V by 9 bases and J by 4 bases, and 12 bases separated the two germline ends. CDR3 size: 12 residues. The CDR3 here is CATGVLSETQYF. The CDR3 region has the DNA TGTGCCACTGGGGTGCTTTCAGAGACCCAGTACTTC. Together with reference TRBV15 and TRBJ2-5, the CDR3 gives the full variable domain: DAMVIQNPRYQVTQFGKPVTLSCSQTLNHNVMYWYQQKSSQAPKLLFHYYDKDFNNEADTPDNFQSRRPNTSFCFLDIRSPGLGDTAMYLCATGVLSETQYFGPGTRLLVL.

This chain uses TRBV6-5 with TRBJ1-5; 8 positions match TRBD1. J gave up 4 bases and V 5 bases, and 4 bases lay outside the gene matches. The CDR3 runs 14 residues. The germline gives CDR1 MNHEY, CDR2 SVGAGI. The CDR3 DNA reads as TGTGCCAGCAGTCGGGACAGGATAAATCAGCCCCAGCATTTT. Protein: CASSRDRINQPQHF.

This clone was observed a few times. V is TRBV18 and J is TRBJ1-5, with D possibly being TRBD1 (5 bases). The germline CDR1 and CDR2 sequences are KGHSH and LQKENI. The CDR3 has 14 amino acids. V lost 2 bases to trimming and J lost 2 bases, with 7 bases between them. CDR3 region: CASSPTTGNQPQHF. The CDR3 bases are TGTGCCAGCTCACCAACGACAGGCAATCAGCCCCAGCATTTT. Based on the CDR3 plus reference TRBV18 and TRBJ1-5, the full variable domain is NAGVMQNPRHLVRRRGQEARLRCSPMKGHSHVYWYRQLPEEGLKFMVYLQKENIIDESGMPKERFSAEFPKEGPSILRIQQVVRGDSAAYFCASSPTTGNQPQHFGDGTRLSIL.

This clone was seen a few times. The gene calls are TRBV5-1 and TRBJ1-3; no firm D call. The ends were cut back, 4 bases at V and 4 bases at J, with 12 bases in the middle. The CDR3 covers 14 residues. The germline CDR1 and CDR2 sequences are SGHRS and YFSETQ. The chain's CDR3 is CASSPDPKGNTIYF. CDR3 coding DNA: TGCGCCAGCAGCCCCGACCCGAAGGGAAACACCATATATTTT.

The CDR3 reads CASSATNTEAFF. In DNA, the CDR3 is TGTGCCAGCAGCGCGACTAATACTGAAGCTTTCTTT. The chain carries TRBV6-6 and TRBJ1-1, with unresolved D. The CDR3 runs 12 residues. V was clipped by 6 bases and J by 5 bases, with 10 bases between them. CDR1 and CDR2 (germline): MNHNY, SVGAGI (reference sequence).

This clone was detected only once. V gene TRBV5-1 combines with J gene TRBJ2-1, with 9 positions matching TRBD1. The germline CDR1 and CDR2 sequences are SGHRS and YFSETQ. V was clipped by 4 bases and J by 7 bases; unmatched bases: 15. The CDR3 sequence is 17 residues long. The CDR3 here is CASSPQTDRGGGNEQFF. Written as DNA, the CDR3 is TGCGCCAGCAGCCCCCAGACGGACAGGGGAGGGGGGAATGAGCAGTTCTTC.

This clone was counted ten times or more. The chain has TRBV2 and TRBJ1-5, with 9 bases lining up with TRBD1. V shed 10 bases and J 3 bases; nucleotides not matched to a gene: 4. This CDR3 spans 13 amino acids. Looked up from germline, CDR1 is SNHLY and CDR2 is FYNNEI. In nucleotides, the CDR3 is TGTGCCACCCGGGACAGGGCCAATCAGCCCCAGCATTTT. It yields the protein CATRDRANQPQHF. The variable domain in full, completed from reference TRBV2 and TRBJ1-5, reads EPEVTQTPSHQVTQMGQEVILRCVPISNHLYFYWYRQILGQKVEFLVSFYNNEISEKSEIFDDQFSVERPDGSNFTLKIRSTKLEDSAMYFCATRDRANQPQHFGDGTRLSIL.

This clone came up a few times. The CDR3 DNA reads TGTGCCAGCGGACAGGGGGCTGGTGAGCAGTTCTTC. Its protein product is CASGQGAGEQFF. This chain joins TRBV10-3 and TRBJ2-1, with 11 bases fitting TRBD1. V was pared by 10 bases and J by 9 bases, with 5 bases of the junction left unmatched. The CDR3 covers 12 residues. Germline loops: CDR1 ENHRY, CDR2 SYGVKD.

The V call is TRBV7-2, the J call TRBJ2-6; 8 bases are a match to TRBD1. Trimming removed 5 bases from V and 6 bases from J; junction bases left unmatched: 12. This CDR3 contains 17 residues. Germline CDR1 and CDR2: SGHTA and FQGNSA. In DNA form, the CDR3 reads TGTGCCAGCAGCCGCCCCGGCAGGGGGCCTGAGGCCAACGTCCTGACTTTC. Translating gives CASSRPGRGPEANVLTF. The full variable domain, its missing parts supplied by reference TRBV7-2 and TRBJ2-6, is GAGVSQSPSNKVTEKGKDVELRCDPISGHTALYWYRQSLGQGLEFLIYFQGNSAPDKSGLPSDRFSAERTGGSVSTLTIQRTQQEDSAVYLCASSRPGRGPEANVLTFGAGSRLTVL.

This clone came up a few times. The J gene is TRBJ1-1, the V gene TRBV2; possible D gene TRBD1, 5 bases. V was clipped by 5 bases and J by 1 base, with 8 bases between them. The CDR3 sequence is 13 residues long. The germline V gene has CDR1 SNHLY and CDR2 FYNNEI. CDR3 sequence: CASSYTGNTEAFF. In DNA, the CDR3 is TGTGCCAGCAGTTACACAGGGAACACTGAAGCTTTCTTT.

V and J are TRBV4-3 and TRBJ2-2, with D hard to call. The CDR3 has 11 amino acids. CDR1 LGHNA and CDR2 YSLEER come from the germline V gene. V lost 1 base to trimming and J lost 10 bases, with 4 bases between them. CDR3 in DNA: TGCGCCAGCAGCCAAGCCCTGGAGCTGTTTTTT. Translating it yields CASSQALELFF.

A remark on this clone: A read error may produce the germline difference seen at one junction end. The V call is TRBV29-1, the J call TRBJ1-2; the D is unclear. Germline loops: CDR1 SQVTM, CDR2 ANQGSEA. There are 13 residues in the CDR3. CDR3 loop: CSIEVASGYGYTF. The CDR3 nucleotides are TGCAGCATTGAGGTGGCGAGTGGCTATGGCTACACCTTC.